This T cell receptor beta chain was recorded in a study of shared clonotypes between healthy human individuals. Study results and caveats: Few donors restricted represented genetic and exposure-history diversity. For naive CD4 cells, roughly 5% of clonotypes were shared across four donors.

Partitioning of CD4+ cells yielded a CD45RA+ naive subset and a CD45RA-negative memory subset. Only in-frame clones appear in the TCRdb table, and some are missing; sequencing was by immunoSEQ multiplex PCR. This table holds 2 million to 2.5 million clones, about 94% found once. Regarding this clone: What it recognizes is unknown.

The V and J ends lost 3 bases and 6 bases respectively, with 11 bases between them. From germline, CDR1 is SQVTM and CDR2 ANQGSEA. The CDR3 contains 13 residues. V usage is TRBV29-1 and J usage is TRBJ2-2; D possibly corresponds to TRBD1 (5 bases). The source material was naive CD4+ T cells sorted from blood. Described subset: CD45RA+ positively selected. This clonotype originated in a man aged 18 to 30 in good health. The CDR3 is CSVEVEGAGELFF. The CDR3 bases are TGCAGCGTTGAGGTGGAAGGGGCCGGGGAGCTGTTTTTT.